Below, 29 T cell receptor beta chains from the same sample are listed, as sequenced in a study of immune cell composition in non-small cell lung cancer. Some clones are missing from TCRdb's copy, which holds only in-frame ones; the method was immunoSEQ multiplex PCR. Of roughly 2,900 clones in the sample, around 72% were seen once. Source material: lung tumor tissue. The source of these receptors is a human donor with non-small cell lung cancer.

This clone has just a few counts. This rearrangement joins TRBV7-2 to TRBJ1-5, with 8 bases lining up with TRBD1. Germline V gene lookup returns CDR1 SGHTA and CDR2 FQGNSA. This CDR3 comprises 18 residues. J lost 1 base, V lost 1 base, and 9 bases had no gene match. This CDR3 reads CASSLVTGGGISNQPQHF. The CDR3, as DNA: TGTGCCAGCAGCTTAGTTACAGGGGGAGGGATAAGCAATCAGCCCCAGCATTTT.

By share of the sample, this clone is large. The chain is built from TRBV4-1 and TRBJ1-5; tentatively, D is TRBD1 (6 bases). CDR1 and CDR2 (germline): MGHRA, YSYEKL. This CDR3 is built from 15 residues. V was pared by 0 bases and J by 4 bases, with 10 bases between. CDR3 region: CASSQEDSPNQPQHF. The CDR3 nucleotides read TGCGCCAGCAGCCAAGAGGACAGTCCTAATCAGCCCCAGCATTTT.

This chain uses TRBV30 with TRBJ2-7, with 7 bases fitting TRBD2. Germline CDR1 GTSNPN, CDR2 SVGIG (reference sequence). V was pared by 4 bases and J by 2 bases, with 8 bases of the junction left unmatched. The CDR3 has 14 amino acids. CDR3 region: CAWNRRERPYEQYF. DNA of the CDR3: TGTGCCTGGAATCGGCGGGAGCGCCCCTACGAGCAGTACTTC.

The chain uses TRBV14 and TRBJ2-6; D not resolved. There are 15 residues in the CDR3. Looked up from germline, CDR1 is SGHDN and CDR2 is FVKESK. V was trimmed by 0 bases and J by 5 bases, leaving 8 bases between them. Here the CDR3 reads CASSQDLARANVLTF. The DNA for the CDR3 is TGTGCCAGCAGCCAAGACCTCGCGCGGGCCAACGTCCTGACTTTC.

The J gene is TRBJ2-6, the V gene TRBV7-2; 7 bases align to TRBD2. V gave up 5 bases and J gave up 0 bases; unmatched junction bases: 10. CDR3 length: 18 amino acids. Germline-derived CDR1 and CDR2 are SGHTA and FQGNSA. The CDR3 DNA follows: TGTGCCAGCAGCCCAGCTAGCGGAAAAAGCTCTGGGGCCAACGTCCTGACTTTC. It yields the protein CASSPASGKSSGANVLTF. The whole variable domain, remainder taken from reference TRBV7-2 and TRBJ2-6, is GAGVSQSPSNKVTEKGKDVELRCDPISGHTALYWYRQSLGQGLEFLIYFQGNSAPDKSGLPSDRFSAERTGGSVSTLTIQRTQQEDSAVYLCASSPASGKSSGANVLTFGAGSRLTVL.

DNA of the CDR3: TGTGCCAGCTCCCCCATTCAGGTGCAGAACACTGAAGCTTTCTTT. This translates into CASSPIQVQNTEAFF. The chain joins TRBV18 to TRBJ1-1; no firm D call. Trimming took off 6 bases at V and 1 base at J, with 15 bases between the two ends. The V gene's germline CDR1 is KGHSH and CDR2 LQKENI. The CDR3 has 15 residues.

This clone was seen only a few times. The CDR3 DNA sequence: TGTGCCAGCAGGGCCCAGGGGAACACTGAAGCTTTCTTT. The encoded protein is CASRAQGNTEAFF. This rearrangement joins TRBV2 to TRBJ1-1, with a weak D call TRBD1 (5 bases). Looked up from germline, CDR1 is SNHLY and CDR2 is FYNNEI. Between the trimmed V and J ends, which lost 6 bases and 1 base, there was a span of 9 bases. CDR3 size: 13 residues.

A few counts support this clone. The V and J genes are TRBV7-9 and TRBJ2-3, with TRBD1 as a possible D gene (6 bases). Trimming removed 0 bases from V and 0 bases from J, with 13 bases in between. Germline loops: CDR1 SEHNR, CDR2 FQNEAQ (reference sequence). The length of the CDR3 is 17 residues. The CDR3 DNA sequence: TGTGCCAGCAGCTTAGCAGACAGGCCGCCAAGCACAGATACGCAGTATTTT. Translated: CASSLADRPPSTDTQYF.

A few counts support this clone. V usage is TRBV6-5 and J usage is TRBJ2-4, with D perhaps TRBD1 (6 bases). Trimming stripped 7 bases from V and 1 base from J, with 14 bases between. CDR3 length: 15 amino acids. CDR1 and CDR2 (germline): MNHEY, SVGAGI. CDR3 protein: CASTDRRRAKNIQYF. The CDR3 coding sequence is TGTGCCAGCACCGACAGGCGGAGGGCCAAAAACATTCAGTACTTC.

The V gene is TRBV27, the J gene TRBJ1-1; the D is unclear. This CDR3 comprises 14 residues. The germline gives CDR1 MNHEY, CDR2 SMNVEV (reference sequence). Trimming pared 5 bases from V and 2 bases from J, leaving 12 bases between. The CDR3 loop reads CASSPYQANTEAFF. CDR3 nucleotides: TGTGCCAGCAGTCCTTACCAAGCAAACACTGAAGCTTTCTTT.

This clone appeared a single time. The rearrangement links TRBV9 to TRBJ2-5; D call uncertain. The CDR3 runs to 13 residues. Germline CDR1 is SGDLS and CDR2 is YYNGEE. Between the trimmed V and J ends, which lost 4 bases and 3 bases, there was a span of 10 bases. The CDR3 protein is CASSPEAEETQYF. The CDR3 nucleotides are TGTGCCAGCAGCCCTGAAGCTGAAGAGACCCAGTACTTC. Combining the CDR3 with reference TRBV9 and TRBJ2-5 gives the whole variable domain DSGVTQTPKHLITATGQRVTLRCSPRSGDLSVYWYQQSLDQGLQFLIQYYNGEERAKGNILERFSAQQFPDLHSELNLSSLELGDSALYFCASSPEAEETQYFGPGTRLLVL.

The chain is built from TRBV19 and TRBJ2-5; TRBD2 is a possible D gene (5 bases). Trimming removed 2 bases from V and 3 bases from J, with 13 bases in between. CDR1 and CDR2 from the germline V gene are LNHDA and SQIVND (reference sequence). The CDR3 covers 15 residues. The CDR3 sequence: CASSIRRSGEETQYF. CDR3 in DNA: TGTGCCAGTAGTATAAGAAGGAGCGGAGAAGAGACCCAGTACTTC.

This sequence joins TRBV2 and TRBJ2-1; TRBD1 might be the D (5 bases). Trimming removed 7 bases at V and 4 bases at J, with 5 bases between. The CDR3 sequence is 11 residues long. Germline CDR1 reads SNHLY; CDR2 reads FYNNEI. In DNA, the CDR3 is TGTGCCAGCACAGGGTACAATGAGCAGTTCTTC. Translating it yields CASTGYNEQFF.

The rearrangement joins TRBV18 to TRBJ2-4, with D tentatively TRBD2 (5 bases). CDR1 is KGHSH and CDR2 is LQKENI in the germline V gene. V gave up 3 bases and J gave up 5 bases, with 14 bases separating them. This CDR3 is 15 amino acids long. CDR3 sequence: CASSPTRGIENIQYF. The CDR3 DNA is TGTGCCAGCTCACCGACACGGGGAATCGAAAACATTCAGTACTTC.

V and J are TRBV9 and TRBJ2-3, with TRBD2 matching 7 bases. V shed 0 bases, J shed 1 base, and the junction held 2 bases outside the gene matches. The CDR3 has 15 residues. Germline CDR1 reads SGDLS; CDR2 reads YYNGEE. CDR3 protein: CASSVEAGRTDTQYF. The CDR3 nucleotides read TGTGCCAGCAGCGTAGAAGCGGGACGCACAGATACGCAGTATTTT. Together with reference TRBV9 and TRBJ2-3, the CDR3 gives the full variable domain: DSGVTQTPKHLITATGQRVTLRCSPRSGDLSVYWYQQSLDQGLQFLIQYYNGEERAKGNILERFSAQQFPDLHSELNLSSLELGDSALYFCASSVEAGRTDTQYFGPGTRLTVL.

The J gene is TRBJ1-1, the V gene TRBV5-5; D perhaps matches TRBD1 (5 bases). This CDR3 comprises 13 residues. Germline V lookup: CDR1 SGHKS, CDR2 YYEKEE (reference sequence). The V end was cut by 5 bases, the J end by 7 bases, with 15 bases between. The CDR3 is CASRVQGHFEAFF. The CDR3 nucleotides read TGTGCCAGCAGGGTTCAGGGTCACTTTGAAGCTTTCTTT.

The genes are TRBV5-1 and TRBJ2-2; 9 nucleotides match TRBD1. J gave up 6 bases and V 1 base, and 7 bases lay outside the gene matches. Germline values: CDR1 SGHRS, CDR2 YFSETQ. This CDR3 region has 16 residues. The CDR3 region has the DNA TGCGCCAGCAGCTTGACCCGGACAGGGGAGGCCGGGGAGCTGTTTTTT. Its protein product is CASSLTRTGEAGELFF.

This clone was recorded a few times. This chain joins TRBV27 and TRBJ2-3; D might be TRBD1 (5 bases). CDR3 length: 14 amino acids. CDR1 MNHEY and CDR2 SMNVEV come from the germline V gene (reference sequence). Trimming removed 5 bases from V and 4 bases from J, with 13 bases in between. DNA for the CDR3: TGTGCCAGCAGTAGGGCCAGGGCAGCAGATACGCAGTATTTT. Its translation: CASSRARAADTQYF.

V gene TRBV5-1 combines with J gene TRBJ2-1; the match to TRBD1 covers 8 bases. The V gene end was trimmed by 5 bases and the J gene end by 5 bases; junction bases not matched to a gene: 9. Germline values: CDR1 SGHRS, CDR2 YFSETQ. The length of the CDR3 is 15 residues. The CDR3 nucleotides are TGCGCCAGCAGATTATTGACAGGGGAGGACAATGAGCAGTTCTTC. The encoded protein is CASRLLTGEDNEQFF.

J is TRBJ1-2 and V is TRBV1; the table assigns TRBD1, which was not confirmed against the DNA. TRBV1 constitutes a pseudogene. CDR3 length equals 16 residues. The CDR3 loop reads CTSSQFVKDRGDGYTF. As DNA, the CDR3 is TGCACCAGCAGCCAATTCGTCAAGGACAGGGGCGACGGCTACACCTTC.

The V and J genes are TRBV7-8 and TRBJ2-7, with a tentative D call TRBD1 (5 bases). Germline V gene data show CDR1 as SGHVS and CDR2 as FQNEAQ. CDR3 length equals 15 residues. V was pared by 6 bases and J by 0 bases, with 15 bases between. The chain's CDR3 is CASRQTETPSYEQYF. CDR3 bases: TGTGCCAGCAGACAGACAGAGACCCCCTCCTACGAGCAGTACTTC.

In its sample, this clone was seen once. This sequence joins TRBV6-5 and TRBJ2-1; TRBD1 is a possible D gene (6 bases). V was trimmed by 1 base and J by 0 bases, leaving 10 bases between them. The CDR3 totals 16 residues. Looked up from germline, CDR1 is MNHEY and CDR2 is SVGAGI. CDR3 coding DNA: TGTGCCAGCAGTTACTTGACAGGCCTCTCCTACAATGAGCAGTTCTTC. Amino acid sequence: CASSYLTGLSYNEQFF.

The chain uses TRBV7-9 and TRBJ2-2, with TRBD2 matching 10 bases. V was clipped by 6 bases and J by 0 bases; unmatched bases: 7. From germline, CDR1 is SEHNR and CDR2 FQNEAQ (reference sequence). This CDR3 has 17 residues. In nucleotides, the CDR3 is TGTGCCAGCAGGCCGAGGACTAGCGGCACGAACACCGGGGAGCTGTTTTTT. Protein: CASRPRTSGTNTGELFF.

V and J are TRBV4-3 and TRBJ1-3; unclear D gene. Germline V lookup: CDR1 LGHNA, CDR2 YSLEER. The length of the CDR3 is 16 residues. V was trimmed by 0 bases and J by 0 bases, leaving 9 bases between them. CDR3 DNA: TGCGCCAGCAGCCAAGATTCGGGAACCTCTGGAAACACCATATATTTT. This encodes CASSQDSGTSGNTIYF.

This clone has a single count. V is TRBV6-4 and J is TRBJ1-2; D is possibly TRBD1 (6 bases). Germline CDR1 reads MRHNA; CDR2 reads SNTAGT. The CDR3 is 15 residues long. The germline V and J ends were trimmed by 2 bases and 5 bases, with 15 bases remaining between them. CDR3: CASSDGPGAEYGYTF. The CDR3 coding sequence is TGTGCCAGCAGTGACGGGCCAGGGGCCGAATATGGCTACACCTTC.

The V gene is TRBV2, the J gene TRBJ1-5; D is uncertain. V was clipped by 6 bases and J by 0 bases, with 6 bases between them. This CDR3 contains 13 residues. Germline lookup yields CDR1 SNHLY and CDR2 FYNNEI. The CDR3 protein is CASRTDSNQPQHF. CDR3 in DNA: TGTGCCAGCAGGACTGATAGCAATCAGCCCCAGCATTTT.

This clone was counted between two and nine times. The chain has TRBV7-3 and TRBJ2-3; TRBD2 aligns across 8 bases. J lost 3 bases, V lost 3 bases, and 5 bases had no gene match. Per germline, CDR1 SGHTA and CDR2 FQGTGA. This CDR3 contains 15 residues. The CDR3 sequence is CASSFDSGGTDTQYF. CDR3 in DNA: TGTGCCAGCAGCTTTGACAGCGGGGGTACAGATACGCAGTATTTT. Drawing the rest from reference TRBV7-3 and TRBJ2-3, the complete variable domain is GAGVSQTPSNKVTEKGKYVELRCDPISGHTALYWYRQSLGQGPEFLIYFQGTGAADDSGLPNDRFFAVRPEGSVSTLKIQRTERGDSAVYLCASSFDSGGTDTQYFGPGTRLTVL.

The J gene is TRBJ1-1, the V gene TRBV6-5, with D possibly TRBD1 on 6 matching bases. The V end lost 2 bases, the J end lost 5 bases, and 12 bases lay between the germline ends. Germline values: CDR1 MNHEY, CDR2 SVGAGI. The CDR3 extends over 14 amino acids. DNA of the CDR3: TGTGCCAGCAGTTACAGGGGGTTGGGAACTGAAGCTTTCTTT. Translating it yields CASSYRGLGTEAFF.

V usage is TRBV2 and J usage is TRBJ2-7, with a possible D match to TRBD2 (6 bases). Trimming shortened V by 4 bases and J by 3 bases, and 25 bases separated the two germline ends. The CDR3 covers 18 residues. Germline CDR1 reads SNHLY; CDR2 reads FYNNEI. CDR3 residues: CASSGRDLPLQLLYEQYF. In DNA form, the CDR3 reads TGTGCCAGCAGTGGGCGGGACCTTCCATTACAACTGCTCTACGAGCAGTACTTC.